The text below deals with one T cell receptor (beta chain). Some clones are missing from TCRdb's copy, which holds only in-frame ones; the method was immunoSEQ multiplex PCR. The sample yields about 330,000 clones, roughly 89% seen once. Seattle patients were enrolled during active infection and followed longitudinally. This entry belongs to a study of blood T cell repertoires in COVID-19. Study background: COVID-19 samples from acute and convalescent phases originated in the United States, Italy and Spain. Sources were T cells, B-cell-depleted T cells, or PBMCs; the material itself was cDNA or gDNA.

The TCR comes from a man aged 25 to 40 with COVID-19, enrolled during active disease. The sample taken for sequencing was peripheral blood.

In nucleotides, the CDR3 is TGCGCCAGCAGCCAAGATACGGGGTTCGACGAGCAGTACTTC. Its translation: CASSQDTGFDEQYF. The chain joins TRBV4-3 to TRBJ2-7; maybe TRBD2 (5 bases). This CDR3 contains 14 residues. V was shortened by 0 bases and J by 5 bases, with 11 bases between the two germline ends. Per germline, CDR1 LGHNA and CDR2 YSLEER.